This T cell receptor beta chain was retrieved from a study of cytomegalovirus exposure and HLA in healthy donors. The J segment lost 4 bases and the V segment lost 5 bases, leaving 16 bases of the junction unmatched. Germline assignment: CDR1 SGHTA and CDR2 FQGTGA. The CDR3 length is 18 residues. The PCR contained 60 Vbeta and 13 Jbeta primers. The assay was immunoSEQ multiplex PCR, and TCRdb's table has in-frame clones only and misses some. The data show some 100,000 clones, 65% to 80% seen once. The sequencing input was PBMCs. The chain links TRBV7-3 to TRBJ2-2; TRBD1 agrees at 7 bases. The sequence was collected from a man aged 40-55 years in good health and CMV-seropositive. CDR3 DNA sequence: TGTGCCAGCAGCCTGCAAGCCGGGACAGACCCGTCCACCGGGGAGCTGTTTTTT. Encoded protein: CASSLQAGTDPSTGELFF.